The source of this T cell receptor (beta chain) is a study of T cell clonality in common variable immunodeficiency. Points from the study as a whole: T cell subpopulation sequencing would be needed to explain CVID clonality.

There are 13 residues in the CDR3. V trimming: 3 bases; J trimming: 2 bases; junction bases outside the gene matches: 2. Germline loops: CDR1 DFQATT, CDR2 SNEGSKA (reference sequence). Details on this clone: No antigen is known for it. Read coverage stops 3 residues before the CDR3 terminus; the germline J gene supplies the remainder.

The method was immunoSEQ multiplex PCR; TCRdb's version includes in-frame clones alone and lacks a portion of them. This table holds 50,000 to 60,000 clones with no singletons; the top ten claim approximately 2.2%. The clonotype comes from a person between 18 and 75 years old in good health. J is TRBJ2-5 and V is TRBV20-1, with TRBD2 identical over 8 bases. The sequencing input was peripheral blood mononuclear cells. CDR3 sequence reads: CSASGGGQETQYF. The sequenced CDR3 bases are TGCAGTGCTAGCGGGGGGGGGCAAGAGACC.